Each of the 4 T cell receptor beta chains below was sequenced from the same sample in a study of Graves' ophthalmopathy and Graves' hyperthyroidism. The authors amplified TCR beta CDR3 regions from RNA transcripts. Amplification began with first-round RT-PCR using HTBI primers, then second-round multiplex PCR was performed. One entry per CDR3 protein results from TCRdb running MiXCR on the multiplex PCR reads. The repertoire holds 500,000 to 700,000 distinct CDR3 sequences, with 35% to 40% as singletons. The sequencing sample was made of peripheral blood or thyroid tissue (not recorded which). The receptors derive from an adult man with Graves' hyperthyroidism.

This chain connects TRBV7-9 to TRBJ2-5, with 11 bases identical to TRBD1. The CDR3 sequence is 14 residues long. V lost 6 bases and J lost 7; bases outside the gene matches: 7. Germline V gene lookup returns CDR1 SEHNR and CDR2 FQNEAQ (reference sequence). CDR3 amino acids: CASSVGQGAATQYF. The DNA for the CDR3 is TGTGCCAGCAGTGTCGGACAGGGGGCGGCGACCCAGTACTTC.

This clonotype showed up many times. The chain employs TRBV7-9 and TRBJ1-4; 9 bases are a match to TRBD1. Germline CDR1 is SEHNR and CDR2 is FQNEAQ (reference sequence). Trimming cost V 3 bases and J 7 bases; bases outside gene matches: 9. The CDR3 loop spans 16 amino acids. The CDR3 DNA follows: TGTGCCAGCAGCTTCCCACAGGGGGCGGCTAGTGAAAAACTGTTTTTT. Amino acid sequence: CASSFPQGAASEKLFF.

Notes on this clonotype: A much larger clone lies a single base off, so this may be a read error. The CDR3 sequence is CSVQGQGSRETQDF. The CDR3, as DNA: TGCAGCGTCCAAGGACAGGGGAGTAGGGAGACCCAGGACTTC. V and J are TRBV29-1 and TRBJ2-5; 9 nucleotides match TRBD1. The germline V gene has CDR1 SQVTM and CDR2 ANQGSEA. The CDR3 is 14 residues long.

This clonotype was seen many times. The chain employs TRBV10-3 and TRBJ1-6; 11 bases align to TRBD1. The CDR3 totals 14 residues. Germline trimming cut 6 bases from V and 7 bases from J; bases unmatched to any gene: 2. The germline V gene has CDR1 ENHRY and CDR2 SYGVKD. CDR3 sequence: CAIRGTGGNSPLHF. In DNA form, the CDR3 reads TGTGCCATCAGAGGGACAGGGGGAAATTCACCCCTCCACTTT.